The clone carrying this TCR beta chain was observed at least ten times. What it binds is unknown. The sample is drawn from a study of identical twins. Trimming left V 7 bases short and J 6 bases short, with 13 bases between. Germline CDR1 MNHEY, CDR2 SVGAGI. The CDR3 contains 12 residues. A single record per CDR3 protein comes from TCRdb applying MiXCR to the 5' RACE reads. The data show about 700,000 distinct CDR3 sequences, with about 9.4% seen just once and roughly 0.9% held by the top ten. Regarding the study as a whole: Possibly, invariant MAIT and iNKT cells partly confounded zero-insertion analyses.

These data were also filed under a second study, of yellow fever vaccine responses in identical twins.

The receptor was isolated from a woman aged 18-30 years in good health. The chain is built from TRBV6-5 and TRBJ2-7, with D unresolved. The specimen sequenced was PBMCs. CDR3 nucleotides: TGTGCCAGCAACACCGCGGCCGGCGAGCAGTACTTC. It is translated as CASNTAAGEQYF.